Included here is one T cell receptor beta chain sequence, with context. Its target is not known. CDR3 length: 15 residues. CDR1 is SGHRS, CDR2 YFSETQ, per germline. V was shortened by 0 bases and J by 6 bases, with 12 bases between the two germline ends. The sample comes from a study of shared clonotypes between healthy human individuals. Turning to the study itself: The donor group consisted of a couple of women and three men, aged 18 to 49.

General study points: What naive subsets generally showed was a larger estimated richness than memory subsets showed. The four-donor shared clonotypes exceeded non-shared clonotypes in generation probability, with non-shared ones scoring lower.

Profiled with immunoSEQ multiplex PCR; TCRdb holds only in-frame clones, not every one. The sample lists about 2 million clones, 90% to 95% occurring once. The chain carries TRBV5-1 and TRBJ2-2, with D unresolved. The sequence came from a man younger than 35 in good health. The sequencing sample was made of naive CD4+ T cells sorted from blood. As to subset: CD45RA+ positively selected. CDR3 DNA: TGCGCCAGCAGCTTGGACTCTCTCGTGGCCGGGGAGCTGTTTTTT. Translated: CASSLDSLVAGELFF.